Below are 3 T cell receptor beta chains sequenced from a single sample in a study of cytomegalovirus exposure and HLA in healthy donors. With 60 Vbeta and 13 Jbeta primers, the PCR was carried out. Produced via immunoSEQ multiplex PCR; TCRdb's table is partial and in-frame only. This sample's clone table lists 50,000 or so clones. Source material: PBMCs. These receptors came from a man aged 40-55 years in good health and CMV-seropositive.

This rearrangement joins TRBV6-5 to TRBJ1-2; D may be TRBD1 (6 bases). The germline V and J ends were trimmed by 4 bases and 2 bases, with 14 bases remaining between them. Germline assignment: CDR1 MNHEY and CDR2 SVGAGI. The CDR3 is 15 residues long. CDR3 in DNA: TGTGCCAGCAGTTCTTGGAGGGGGGGGAACTATGGCTACACCTTC. Its translation: CASSSWRGGNYGYTF.

The chain couples TRBV28 to TRBJ2-7, with a possible D match to TRBD2 (5 bases). Germline CDR1 reads MDHEN; CDR2 reads SYDVKM. CDR3 length: 15 residues. V lost 5 bases to trimming and J lost 0 bases, with 14 bases between them. CDR3 loop: CASSTSGSSSYEQYF. The CDR3 coding sequence is TGTGCCAGCAGTACGAGCGGCAGTAGCTCCTACGAGCAGTACTTC.

The chain is built from TRBV6-1 and TRBJ2-7; the D is unclear. The CDR3 runs to 14 residues. The germline V gene has CDR1 MNHNS and CDR2 SASEGT. Trimming left V 4 bases short and J 3 bases short, with 13 bases between. CDR3 bases: TGTGCCAGCAGTGGGAGTGTGATGAGCTACGAGCAGTACTTC. Its translation: CASSGSVMSYEQYF.